Below are 12 T cell receptor beta chains sequenced from a single sample in a study of blood T cell repertoires in COVID-19. Data came from immunoSEQ multiplex PCR; TCRdb stores just in-frame clones and leaves some out. The top ten hold roughly 8.9% of the sample, which has some 73,000 clones, approximately 85% seen once. The sample was peripheral blood. The receptor source for this set is a man aged 45-60 years with COVID-19, enrolled during active disease.

This clone appeared a few times. This chain connects TRBV10-3 to TRBJ1-1; D is possibly TRBD1 (5 bases). The CDR3 totals 13 residues. Per the germline V gene, CDR1 is ENHRY and CDR2 is SYGVKD. Trimming took 6 bases from V and 3 from J, leaving 11 bases between them. CDR3 loop: CAISRAWDTEAFF. The CDR3 DNA reads as TGTGCCATCAGCAGGGCGTGGGACACTGAAGCTTTCTTT.

The rearrangement links TRBV7-3 to TRBJ2-3; D gene uncertain. The germline gives CDR1 SGHTA, CDR2 FQGTGA. V lost 4 bases and J lost 0, with 11 bases in between. The CDR3 contains 15 residues. The CDR3 DNA follows: TGTGCCAGCAGCTCCCAGCGTTCTAGCACAGATACGCAGTATTTT. It yields the protein CASSSQRSSTDTQYF.

The chain carries TRBV7-3 and TRBJ2-1; no firm D call. Germline CDR1 SGHTA, CDR2 FQGTGA. This CDR3 is 15 amino acids long. V lost 4 bases, J lost 3 bases, and 13 bases lay in between. The CDR3 spells CASSSQPVSYNEQFF. The CDR3 DNA follows: TGTGCCAGCAGCTCACAGCCCGTAAGCTACAATGAGCAGTTCTTC.

This clone was observed a single time. The genes are TRBV5-6 and TRBJ2-2, with TRBD2 as a possible D gene (5 bases). From germline, CDR1 is SGHDT and CDR2 YYEEEE. CDR3 length: 15 amino acids. Between the trimmed V and J ends, which lost 9 bases and 1 base, there was a span of 16 bases. The CDR3 reads CATEFWELNTGELFF. CDR3 sequence (DNA): TGTGCCACCGAGTTTTGGGAGTTGAACACCGGGGAGCTGTTTTTT. Based on the CDR3 plus reference TRBV5-6 and TRBJ2-2, the full variable domain is DAGVTQSPTHLIKTRGQQVTLRCSPKSGHDTVSWYQQALGQGPQFIFQYYEEEERQRGNFPDRFSGHQFPNYSSELNVNALLLGDSALYLCATEFWELNTGELFFGEGSRLTVL.

CDR3 sequence reads: CASSFPQETQYF. The CDR3 region has the DNA TGTGCCAGCAGCTTCCCGCAAGAGACCCAGTACTTC. The chain carries TRBV11-2 and TRBJ2-5; D remains ambiguous. Germline CDR1 and CDR2: SGHAT and FQNNGV. The CDR3 consists of 12 residues. Trimming cost V 3 bases and J 2 bases, with 4 bases left between them.

The chain couples TRBV6-5 to TRBJ1-2; TRBD1 matches 7 bases. After removal of 2 bases from V and 8 bases from J, the junction contained 8 bases not matched to a gene. The CDR3 is 14 residues long. Germline-derived CDR1 and CDR2 are MNHEY and SVGAGI. CDR3 protein: CASSYVGAGGGYTF. The CDR3 DNA reads TGTGCCAGCAGTTACGTCGGTGCAGGGGGAGGCTACACCTTC.

The chain uses TRBV29-1 and TRBJ1-4; the match to TRBD1 covers 8 bases. CDR3 length: 16 residues. Trimming removed 5 bases from V and 2 bases from J; junction bases left unmatched: 10. Germline V gene lookup returns CDR1 SQVTM and CDR2 ANQGSEA. This CDR3 is CSVRDRGLWTNEKLFF. The CDR3 DNA reads as TGCAGCGTTCGCGACAGGGGATTGTGGACTAATGAAAAACTGTTTTTT.

This clone came up once. The V gene is TRBV29-1, the J gene TRBJ1-2; 7 bases map to TRBD1. In germline, CDR1 is SQVTM, CDR2 ANQGSEA. Germline trimming cut 4 bases from V and 8 bases from J; bases unmatched to any gene: 7. The CDR3 is 12 residues long. The CDR3 DNA reads as TGCAGCGTTGGAGGGGGCGTTGGCGGCTACACCTTC. Its translation: CSVGGGVGGYTF.

The rearrangement links TRBV6-6 to TRBJ1-2; weak D call: TRBD1 (6 bases). Between the trimmed V and J ends, which lost 5 bases and 7 bases, there was a span of 14 bases. The germline CDR1 and CDR2 sequences are MNHNY and SVGAGI (reference sequence). This CDR3 region has 13 residues. The CDR3 is CASSPPGQSGYTF. CDR3 DNA sequence: TGTGCCAGCAGTCCCCCGGGACAATCTGGCTACACCTTC.

This clone was seen just once. J is TRBJ2-2 and V is TRBV6-5; D perhaps matches TRBD2 (5 bases). Germline V CDR1 and CDR2: MNHEY, SVGAGI. The V gene lost 8 bases and the J gene lost 7 bases, with 20 bases spanning the gap. The CDR3 loop spans 15 amino acids. The CDR3 nucleotides are TGTGCCAGCTCCCTAGAGGGCCTTTTGTACGGGGAGCTGTTTTTT. Translation gives CASSLEGLLYGELFF.

The CDR3 reads CSIRQGRAEAFF. CDR3 bases: TGCAGCATTCGACAGGGGAGGGCTGAAGCTTTCTTT. The rearrangement uses TRBV29-1 and TRBJ1-1; 8 nucleotides align to TRBD1. V was clipped by 8 bases and J by 6 bases; unmatched bases: 8. This CDR3 has 12 amino acids. CDR1 is SQVTM, CDR2 ANQGSEA, per germline.

The chain employs TRBV4-2 and TRBJ2-2; 10 bases fit TRBD2. The CDR3 is 19 residues long. J was trimmed by 6 bases and V by 3 bases; bases with no gene match: 16. In germline, CDR1 is LGHNA, CDR2 YNFKEQ. CDR3 residues: CASSQKTRTSGQIAGELFF. For the CDR3, the DNA is TGTGCCAGCAGCCAGAAGACCCGGACTAGCGGACAGATAGCCGGGGAGCTGTTTTTT.